This record covers a single T cell receptor (beta chain). The CDR3 goes on 3 residues after the read ends, and that part is filled in from the germline J gene. These data belong to a study of T cells in women clearing cervical HPV infection. In the study overall: Cases were women with histologically confirmed HPV16-related CIN3 or worse, including a couple of invasive cancers. Case blood was drawn when the lesion was first found; control blood after infection became undetectable.

The CDR3 extends over 15 amino acids. Germline V CDR1 and CDR2: ENHRY, SYGVKD. The V gene lost 0 bases and the J gene lost 4 bases, with 13 bases spanning the gap. Repertoires were generated with immunoSEQ multiplex PCR, while TCRdb's copy carries only in-frame clones and drops some. The sample table includes tens of thousands of clones. This TCR was recovered from a woman between 18 and 70 years old with a cervical HPV16 infection that either progressed to CIN3+ or cleared (not recorded which). Sequencing input: blood buffy coat. The chain combines TRBV10-3 with TRBJ2-7; TRBD2 might be the D (7 bases). The covered CDR3 bases are TGTGCCATCAGTGAGTCGGGGGGGCAAGGATACGAG. Translating gives CAISESGGQGYE. The complete CDR3 protein is CAISESGGQGYEQYF.